Shown below are 18 T cell receptor beta chains from a single sample sequenced in a study of T-cell reconstitution after alpha-beta-depleted transplantation in children. Unique molecular identifiers were built into the TCRbeta library. From the PCR reads, TCRdb called clonotypes with MiXCR, one entry per CDR3 protein. The data contain fewer than 250,000 distinct CDR3 sequences, approximately 8% of them singletons. The source was PBMCs, mostly from graft donor cells, collected 180 days after TCRalphabeta/CD19-depleted stem cell transplant. The source is a male patient younger than 18 who had a stem cell transplant for acute lymphoblastic leukemia, so the T cells may come from the graft donor.

This clonotype has ten or more counts. CDR3: CSASQGGDQPQHF. As DNA, the CDR3 is TGCAGTGCTTCACAGGGAGGCGATCAGCCCCAGCATTTT. This chain uses TRBV20-1 with TRBJ1-5, with a tentative D call TRBD1 (6 bases). Per germline, CDR1 DFQATT and CDR2 SNEGSKA (reference sequence). This CDR3 has 13 amino acids. V shed 5 bases and J shed 5 bases, with 13 bases lying between them.

Many counts were recorded for this clonotype. The rearrangement joins TRBV29-1 to TRBJ2-7; no clear D gene. Trimming took off 0 bases at V and 2 bases at J, with 11 bases between the two ends. There are 14 residues in the CDR3. Germline lookup yields CDR1 SQVTM and CDR2 ANQGSEA. In DNA, the CDR3 is TGCAGCGTTGAAGATCGCACTACAGCCTACGAGCAGTACTTC. Residues: CSVEDRTTAYEQYF.

This sequence joins TRBV4-2 and TRBJ1-4, with TRBD1 matching 8 bases. This CDR3 region has 16 residues. Germline V gives CDR1 LGHNA, CDR2 YNFKEQ. J was trimmed by 8 bases and V by 3 bases; bases with no gene match: 11. The CDR3 DNA is TGTGCCAGCAGCCACTTCAGAGGACAGGGAGAGGAAAAACTGTTTTTT. Residues: CASSHFRGQGEEKLFF.

This clonotype was observed a few times. V is TRBV4-1 and J is TRBJ2-1; 14 positions agree with TRBD2. Germline CDR1 and CDR2: MGHRA and YSYEKL. The CDR3 sequence is 15 residues long. V shed 8 bases, J shed 8 bases, and the junction held 8 bases outside the gene matches. CDR3 protein: CASSRWGLAGDEQFF. The CDR3 DNA sequence: TGCGCCAGCTCGAGGTGGGGACTAGCGGGAGATGAGCAGTTCTTC.

This clonotype was detected ten times or more. The rearrangement joins TRBV4-3 to TRBJ1-6; D remains ambiguous. Germline CDR1 reads LGHNA; CDR2 reads YSLEER. V was shortened by 1 base and J by 7 bases, with 11 bases between the two germline ends. This CDR3 is 15 amino acids long. The CDR3 DNA reads TGCGCCAGCAGCCAAGTGGCGCAGGCGAATTCACCCCTCCACTTT. This translates into CASSQVAQANSPLHF.

This clonotype appeared many times. The gene calls are TRBV12-3 or TRBV12-4 and TRBJ2-1, with D possibly called TRBD1 or TRBD2 (5 bases each). V was shortened by 6 bases and J by 10 bases, with 16 bases between the two germline ends. CDR3 length: 13 residues. For the CDR3, the DNA is TGTGCCAGCAGCCCGGGACCCCCGGCCGAGCAGTTCTTC. It encodes CASSPGPPAEQFF.

This clonotype was seen repeatedly, ten times or more. V and J are TRBV29-1 and TRBJ2-5, with D unresolved. Trimming removed 6 bases from V and 5 bases from J, with 19 bases in between. Germline CDR1 is SQVTM and CDR2 is ANQGSEA. The CDR3 runs 14 residues. The CDR3 is CSVASGSFGETQYF. CDR3 DNA: TGCAGCGTAGCCTCCGGGTCCTTCGGGGAGACCCAGTACTTC. Combining the CDR3 with reference TRBV29-1 and TRBJ2-5 gives the whole variable domain SAVISQKPSRDICQRGTSLTIQCQVDSQVTMMFWYRQQPGQSLTLIATANQGSEATYESGFVIDKFPISRPNLTFSTLTVSNMSPEDSSIYLCSVASGSFGETQYFGPGTRLLVL.

The table lists this clonotype with many counts. This rearrangement joins TRBV29-1 to TRBJ2-7, with 10 bases that match TRBD1. Trimming at V came to 7 bases and at J to 4 bases, leaving 1 base not matched to a gene. CDR3 length: 11 amino acids. Germline V lookup: CDR1 SQVTM, CDR2 ANQGSEA. The CDR3 DNA reads as TGCAGCGCGGACAGGGGGTACGAGCAGTACTTC. Amino acid sequence: CSADRGYEQYF.

This clonotype was observed at least ten times. Here the CDR3 reads CSASDTPSSYEQYF. CDR3 nucleotides: TGCAGTGCTTCAGACACCCCGAGCTCCTACGAGCAGTACTTC. The rearrangement uses TRBV20-1 and TRBJ2-7; D unresolved. CDR1 is DFQATT and CDR2 is SNEGSKA in the germline V gene (reference sequence). V dropped 5 bases and J dropped 0 bases, with 14 bases sitting between them. The CDR3 is 14 amino acids.

In this sample, this clonotype turned up many times. The chain joins TRBV6-5 to TRBJ2-4; D ambiguous. The V end lost 0 bases, the J end lost 0 bases, and 9 bases lay between the germline ends. Germline V gene data show CDR1 as MNHEY and CDR2 as SVGAGI. The CDR3 is 16 residues long. The CDR3 here is CASSYSSNLAKNIQYF. Written as DNA, the CDR3 is TGTGCCAGCAGTTACTCGTCGAACCTAGCCAAAAACATTCAGTACTTC.

Ten or more counts support this clonotype. This chain connects TRBV28 to TRBJ2-7; TRBD1 agrees at 7 bases. There are 15 residues in the CDR3. Germline V CDR1 and CDR2: MDHEN, SYDVKM. The trim removed 1 base at V and 3 bases at J, leaving 6 bases unmatched. CDR3 residues: CASSLLSGQNYEQYF. CDR3 bases: TGTGCCAGCAGTTTATTATCGGGACAGAACTACGAGCAGTACTTC. The whole variable domain, filled in from reference TRBV28 and TRBJ2-7, reads DVKVTQSSRYLVKRTGEKVFLECVQDMDHENMFWYRQDPGLGLRLIYFSYDVKMKEKGDIPEGYSVSREKKERFSLILESASTNQTSMYLCASSLLSGQNYEQYFGPGTRLTVT.

The sample holds many counts of this clonotype. The chain uses TRBV5-1 and TRBJ2-1; 14 nucleotides line up with TRBD2. The germline gives CDR1 SGHRS, CDR2 YFSETQ. The CDR3 is made up of 16 amino acids. Trimming removed 3 bases from V and 7 bases from J; junction bases left unmatched: 6. CDR3 nucleotides: TGCGCCAGCAGCTGGATGACTAGCGGGGGGGGGAATGAGCAGTTCTTC. Translation: CASSWMTSGGGNEQFF.

Ten or more counts support this clonotype. The V and J genes are TRBV4-2 and TRBJ2-1, with no clear D. This CDR3 comprises 11 residues. Trimming cost V 6 bases and J 5 bases, with 5 bases left between them. The V gene's germline CDR1 is LGHNA and CDR2 YNFKEQ. The CDR3 loop is CASRRDNEQFF. In DNA form, the CDR3 reads TGTGCCAGCAGACGAGACAATGAGCAGTTCTTC.

This clonotype was recorded at least ten times. The V gene is TRBV7-9, the J gene TRBJ1-2; tentatively, D is TRBD1 (5 bases). Trimming cost V 1 base and J 1 base, with 7 bases left between them. This CDR3 comprises 14 residues. Germline V gene sequence: CDR1 SEHNR, CDR2 FQNEAQ (reference sequence). The CDR3 DNA is TGTGCCAGCAGCTTAGGACAGCATAACTATGGCTACACCTTC. Translating it yields CASSLGQHNYGYTF.

This clonotype has ten or more counts. The genes are TRBV7-3 and TRBJ2-2, with D perhaps matching TRBD1 or TRBD2 (5 bases each). V lost 1 base, J lost 6 bases, and 6 bases lay in between. This CDR3 contains 13 residues. Per the germline V gene, CDR1 is SGHTA and CDR2 is FQGTGA. The CDR3 spells CASSLMGAGELFF. The CDR3 nucleotides read TGTGCCAGCAGCTTAATGGGGGCCGGGGAGCTGTTTTTT.

This clonotype was seen only a few times. The chain recombines TRBV7-2 with TRBJ1-2; TRBD1 is a possible D gene (6 bases). V dropped 6 bases and J dropped 4 bases, with 12 bases sitting between them. In germline, CDR1 is SGHTA, CDR2 FQGNSA. CDR3 size: 13 residues. The chain's CDR3 is CASSTGTFYGYTF. CDR3 nucleotides: TGTGCCAGCAGTACTGGGACATTCTATGGCTACACCTTC.

This clonotype occurred many times. The genes are TRBV18 and TRBJ1-1; unclear D gene. V was pared by 1 base and J by 0 bases, with 6 bases between. The CDR3 covers 14 residues. Looked up from germline, CDR1 is KGHSH and CDR2 is LQKENI. The CDR3 loop is CASSPHTLNTEAFF. In DNA form, the CDR3 reads TGTGCCAGCTCACCACATACCCTGAACACTGAAGCTTTCTTT.

This clonotype occurred many times. The chain has TRBV20-1 and TRBJ2-1, with D hard to call. Per the germline V gene, CDR1 is DFQATT and CDR2 is SNEGSKA (reference sequence). Trimming removed 3 bases at V and 4 bases at J, with 13 bases between. The CDR3 runs 14 residues. Written as DNA, the CDR3 is TGCAGTGCTAGGAGGATCGCAGCGTACAATGAGCAGTTCTTC. Protein: CSARRIAAYNEQFF.